This is a list of T cell receptor beta chains from one sample in a study of CD8 T cells in ankylosing spondylitis. TCRdb called the 5' RACE reads again in MiXCR, with one record for every CDR3 protein. The sample consists of about 700,000 distinct CDR3 sequences, 19% of them appearing once. The specimen was blood, either unsorted or a sorted T cell fraction (not recorded which). The receptor set was obtained from a male donor with ankylosing spondylitis. CDR3s include the opening cysteine and the closing phenylalanine or tryptophan. The D gene is left open where the match is weak. Where a row states a size, it is once, few, many or the class of an expanded clone; other rows omit it.

J | V | D | size | DNA | CDR3
TRBJ2-7 | TRBV29-1 | TRBD2 | - | TGCAGCGTTGAATTGAGTAGCGGGAGGGACTACGAGCAGTACTTC | CSVELSSGRDYEQYF
TRBJ2-7 | TRBV5-1 | - | few | TGCGCCAGCAGCTTGGGCCAGGAGTTTTACGAGCAGTACTTC | CASSLGQEFYEQYF
TRBJ2-1 | TRBV5-4 | TRBD2 | - | TGTGCCAGCAGCTTGTCTTATACGGGAGGGCCGAGTAATGAGCAGTTCTTC | CASSLSYTGGPSNEQFF
TRBJ1-1 | TRBV4-1 | - | few | TGCGCCAGCAGCCCCCCCGTTGGGGCCGGCACTGAAGCTTTCTTT | CASSPPVGAGTEAFF
TRBJ2-1 | TRBV7-9 | TRBD2 | - | TGTGCCAGCGAACTAGCGGAGTCCAATGAGCAGTTCTTC | CASELAESNEQFF
TRBJ2-1 | TRBV4-1 | - | - | TGCGCCAGCAGCCCCCGGGTCTCACTTTACAATGAGCAGTTCTTC | CASSPRVSLYNEQFF
TRBJ2-1 | TRBV29-1 | TRBD2 | - | TGCAGCGTTGTGAATCTAGCGGGAGTGGGCGGGGAGGGTGAGCAGTTCTTC | CSVVNLAGVGGEGEQFF
TRBJ1-4 | TRBV12-3/TRBV12-4 | - | few | TGTGCCAGCAGTTGGGGACCCATGAATGAAAAACTGTTTTTT | CASSWGPMNEKLFF
TRBJ2-1 | TRBV9 | - | - | TGTGCCAGCAGCCGCACTCAGATCTCCTACAATGAGCAGTTCTTC | CASSRTQISYNEQFF
TRBJ2-3 | TRBV20-1 | TRBD2 | few | TGCAGTGCTCCGGGACTAGCGGGGCACAGGGTGCAGTATTTT | CSAPGLAGHRVQYF
TRBJ2-1 | TRBV12-3/TRBV12-4 | TRBD2 | few | TGTGCCAGCAGTAACGACCCCGGACTAGCGGGAGGGCCCATCTTC | CASSNDPGLAGGPIF
TRBJ1-4 | TRBV12-3/TRBV12-4 | - | few | TGTGCCAGCAGTTCAGGCAGGGGAAGTGAAAAACTGTTTTTT | CASSSGRGSEKLFF
TRBJ1-5 | TRBV29-1 | - | many | TGCAGCGTTGGAGAGGGGGATAGCAATCAGCCCCAGCATTTT | CSVGEGDSNQPQHF
TRBJ2-3 | TRBV12-3/TRBV12-4 | - | many | TGTGCCAGCAGTTTAGGGCAGGTAACTGCGCAGTATTTT | CASSLGQVTAQYF
TRBJ2-1 | TRBV12-3/TRBV12-4 | TRBD2 | - | TGTGCCAGCAGTTTAGTAGCGGGAGCTGGTGAGCAGTTCTTC | CASSLVAGAGEQFF
TRBJ2-7 | TRBV7-9 | - | once | TGTGCCAGCAGCTTAGTTTCCGCTACCTACGAGCAGTACTTC | CASSLVSATYEQYF
TRBJ2-7 | TRBV29-1 | - | few | TGCAGCGTTGAATTTCCCGGGACGGCGGTTGAGGGTGAGCAGTACTTC | CSVEFPGTAVEGEQYF
TRBJ2-5 | TRBV9 | TRBD2 | many | TGTGCCAGCAGCGCCGCCGGACTAGCGGGAACCCAAGAGACCCAGTACTTC | CASSAAGLAGTQETQYF
TRBJ2-3 | TRBV7-2 | - | - | TGTGCCAGCACCACCCTTAGCACAGATACGCAGTATTTT | CASTTLSTDTQYF
TRBJ1-5 | TRBV7-8 | - | few | TGTGCCAGCAGCTTAGGTCCAAACCACAATCAGCCCCAGCATTTT | CASSLGPNHNQPQHF
TRBJ2-5 | TRBV25-1 | - | - | TGTGCCAGCAGTGAACAACAGGCGTACCAAGAGACCCAGTACTTC | CASSEQQAYQETQYF
TRBJ1-1 | TRBV6-1 | - | - | TGTGCCAGCCGGACAGTTGAAGCTTTCTTT | CASRTVEAFF
TRBJ2-4 | TRBV7-2 | - | - | TGTGCCAGCAGCTTGCCACATATAGCCAAAAACATTCAGTACTTC | CASSLPHIAKNIQYF
TRBJ2-2 | TRBV12-3/TRBV12-4 | - | - | TGTGCCAGCAGTTTGTCGCCAAGCGGGGAGCTGTTTTTT | CASSLSPSGELFF
TRBJ2-1 | TRBV6-5 | TRBD2 | few | TGTGCCAGCAGATATAGCGGGAGCTCCTACAATGAGCAGTTCTTC | CASRYSGSSYNEQFF
TRBJ2-5 | TRBV20-1 | - | few | TGCAGTGCTGGAGGACGGTTCCAAGAGACCCAGTACTTC | CSAGGRFQETQYF
TRBJ2-7 | TRBV5-1 | - | - | TGCGCCAGCAGCCCCTCGGATGCCTACGAGCAGTACTTC | CASSPSDAYEQYF
TRBJ1-4 | TRBV5-8 | - | - | TGTGCCACCGCCGGAGGTCTTAATGAAAAACTGTTTTTT | CATAGGLNEKLFF
TRBJ1-6 | TRBV30 | - | few | TGTGCCTGGAGTGTTGATATTCGGTCCCTCCACTTT | CAWSVDIRSLHF
TRBJ2-3 | TRBV6-1 | - | once | TGTGCCAGCAGGGGACCTCACAGGGATACGCAGTATTTT | CASRGPHRDTQYF
TRBJ2-5 | TRBV2 | TRBD2 | few | TGTGCCAGCAGTCGGGCTAGCGGGGGAGAGACCCAGTACTTC | CASSRASGGETQYF
TRBJ2-2 | TRBV24-1 | TRBD2 | - | TGTGCCACCAGCCTCCCGGGACTAGGGAACACCGGGGAGCTGTTTTTT | CATSLPGLGNTGELFF
TRBJ2-7 | TRBV29-1 | - | many | TGCAGCGTTGGAAGGGGCTACGAGCAGTACTTC | CSVGRGYEQYF
TRBJ2-5 | TRBV3-1 | - | - | TGTGGCAGCAGCCAACGGTCGGAGACCCAGTACTTC | CGSSQRSETQYF
TRBJ1-1 | TRBV20-1 | - | few | TGCAGTGCTCTAAGAACAGGAAAGAACACTGAAGCTTTCTTT | CSALRTGKNTEAFF
TRBJ2-1 | TRBV14 | - | - | TGTGCCAGCAGCCAAACTTTTGAGCAGTTCTTC | CASSQTFEQFF
TRBJ1-2 | TRBV15 | - | few | TGTGCCACCAGCCCCGGGACATCAGCTAACTATGGCTACACCTTC | CATSPGTSANYGYTF
TRBJ2-7 | TRBV13 | TRBD1 | - | TGTGCCAGCAGCCTCGGACAGGGGCAATACGAGCAGTACTTC | CASSLGQGQYEQYF
TRBJ2-7 | TRBV4-2 | - | - | TGTGCCAGCAGCCAAGATCCACAACGGCACACCTACGAGCAGTACTTC | CASSQDPQRHTYEQYF
TRBJ2-1 | TRBV6-1 | TRBD1 | few | TGTGCCAGCAGTGCCCAGACACGGACAGGGGGTGAGCAGTTCTTC | CASSAQTRTGGEQFF
TRBJ1-1 | TRBV4-1 | - | - | TGCGCCAGCAGCCAAGCGGGGGTGAGCACTGAAGCTTTCTTT | CASSQAGVSTEAFF
TRBJ2-7 | TRBV28 | - | - | TGTGCCAGCACCGGGACCCTATACGAGCAGTACTTC | CASTGTLYEQYF